The 28 T cell receptor beta chains below were found in one sample sequenced in a study of T cell repertoires in cytomegalovirus infection. Antigen specificity for these receptors is unknown. MiXCR was run by TCRdb on the reads, yielding one entry per CDR3 protein. The repertoire holds approximately 730,000 distinct CDR3 sequences, around 35% seen once, with about 20% in the top ten. The sample here was cultured PBMCs, taken from culture after CMV antigen stimulation. The receptors were sampled from a human donor in good health (CMV status not recorded). Some clones in this sample may be carry-over from other donors' samples.

This clonotype was recorded a few times. This chain links TRBV4-1 with TRBJ2-1, with D possibly matching TRBD2 (6 bases). Trimming cost V 4 bases and J 10 bases, with 17 bases left between them. Germline V gene sequence: CDR1 MGHRA, CDR2 YSYEKL. The CDR3 contains 14 residues. CDR3 DNA sequence: TGCGCCAGCAGCCCGGACTACCTCCCGGCCGAGCAGTTCTTC. Residues: CASSPDYLPAEQFF.

The CDR3 sequence: CASSRPGHEQYF. For the CDR3, the DNA is TGTGCCAGCAGTCGCCCGGGCCACGAGCAGTACTTC. The chain links TRBV6-5 to TRBJ2-7; the D is unclear. The germline CDR1 and CDR2 sequences are MNHEY and SVGAGI. Trimming took 5 bases from V and 5 from J, leaving 10 bases between them. The CDR3 extends over 12 amino acids.

A few counts support this clonotype. The chain is built from TRBV27 and TRBJ1-5; 9 positions agree with TRBD1. V lost 5 bases to trimming and J lost 7 bases; unmatched junction nucleotides: 9. Per germline, CDR1 MNHEY and CDR2 SMNVEV (reference sequence). CDR3 length equals 15 residues. DNA for the CDR3: TGTGCCAGCAGTAAGGCGACAGGGGGACGGCAGCCCCAGCATTTT. Its protein product is CASSKATGGRQPQHF.

V is TRBV4-3 and J is TRBJ1-2; D is unclear. V gave up 0 bases and J gave up 4 bases, with 6 bases separating them. The CDR3 consists of 13 residues. Looked up from germline, CDR1 is LGHNA and CDR2 is YSLEER. CDR3 DNA: TGCGCCAGCAGCCAAGACAGGCTCTATGGCTACACCTTC. It codes for CASSQDRLYGYTF.

In this sample, this clonotype turned up many times. The V and J genes are TRBV7-2 and TRBJ1-5, with D perhaps matching TRBD1 (6 bases). V was shortened by 5 bases and J by 4 bases, with 15 bases between the two germline ends. This CDR3 contains 15 residues. Germline loops: CDR1 SGHTA, CDR2 FQGNSA. This CDR3 reads CASSEMGQGNQPQHF. The CDR3 DNA reads TGTGCCAGCAGCGAGATGGGGCAGGGGAATCAGCCCCAGCATTTT.

This clonotype appeared many times. This chain joins TRBV12-3 or TRBV12-4 and TRBJ1-1; D unclear. The CDR3 consists of 13 residues. Trimming left V 5 bases short and J 4 bases short, with 11 bases between. CDR3 sequence: CASSQVVGTEAFF. The CDR3 nucleotides are TGTGCCAGCAGTCAGGTGGTTGGCACTGAAGCTTTCTTT.

The chain joins TRBV18 to TRBJ2-5, with 7 bases aligning to TRBD2. CDR1 is KGHSH and CDR2 is LQKENI in the germline V gene. V shed 2 bases, J shed 5 bases, and the junction held 5 bases outside the gene matches. The CDR3 is 14 amino acids. The CDR3 protein is CASSPGLVSETQYF. DNA for the CDR3: TGTGCCAGCTCACCAGGACTAGTCTCCGAGACCCAGTACTTC.

About this clonotype itself: One junction end disagrees with the germline gene, perhaps due to a read error. The chain recombines TRBV4-2 with TRBJ2-7; TRBD2 is a possible D gene (6 bases). The germline V gene encodes CDR1 LGHNA and CDR2 YNFKEQ. CDR3 length: 14 residues. The CDR3 sequence: CASSQDLLAYTTDF. In nucleotides, the CDR3 is TGTGCCAGCAGCCAAGATCTACTAGCCTATACAACGGACTTC.

The gene calls are TRBV20-1 and TRBJ2-3; 9 nucleotides align to TRBD1. Per the germline V gene, CDR1 is DFQATT and CDR2 is SNEGSKA (reference sequence). J was trimmed by 6 bases and V by 0 bases; bases with no gene match: 7. The CDR3 is 15 amino acids. The CDR3 here is CSARDPLTGGDTQYF. The CDR3 nucleotides read TGCAGTGCTAGAGATCCCCTCACAGGGGGCGATACGCAGTATTTT.

The rearrangement uses TRBV18 and TRBJ2-3, with 8 bases that match TRBD1. J gave up 3 bases and V 6 bases, and 8 bases lay outside the gene matches. Germline lookup yields CDR1 KGHSH and CDR2 LQKENI. This CDR3 comprises 15 residues. The CDR3 loop is CASSQRTGRTDTQYF. As DNA, the CDR3 is TGTGCCAGCTCCCAACGGACAGGGCGGACAGATACGCAGTATTTT.

This clonotype was counted between two and nine times. The chain employs TRBV19 and TRBJ1-5; a weak D match, TRBD1 (5 bases). Germline V lookup: CDR1 LNHDA, CDR2 SQIVND (reference sequence). V dropped 7 bases and J dropped 6 bases, with 10 bases sitting between them. The CDR3 is 12 residues long. The CDR3 is CASNYGGQPQHF. DNA of the CDR3: TGTGCCAGTAATTACGGGGGTCAGCCCCAGCATTTT.

V is TRBV19 and J is TRBJ2-4; D is perhaps TRBD1 (5 bases). This CDR3 contains 16 residues. The V and J ends lost 0 bases and 1 base respectively, with 10 bases between them. Germline CDR1 and CDR2: LNHDA and SQIVND (reference sequence). CDR3 coding DNA: TGTGCCAGTAGTATAGAGAAGGGGTTGGCCAAAAACATTCAGTACTTC. This gives the protein CASSIEKGLAKNIQYF.

The chain couples TRBV20-1 to TRBJ1-5, with a possible D match to TRBD1 (6 bases). Germline assignment: CDR1 DFQATT and CDR2 SNEGSKA (reference sequence). Trimming removed 5 bases from V and 4 bases from J, with 24 bases in between. The CDR3 sequence is 17 residues long. The CDR3 region is CSAPPPWGRGGNQPQHF. The DNA for the CDR3 is TGCAGTGCTCCTCCCCCCTGGGGCAGGGGTGGTAATCAGCCCCAGCATTTT.

Written as DNA, the CDR3 is TGTGCCAGCAGCTCACAGGGGGACAATGAGCAGTTCTTC. It specifies CASSSQGDNEQFF. This sequence joins TRBV7-2 and TRBJ2-1; TRBD1 agrees at 8 bases. J was trimmed by 5 bases and V by 4 bases; bases with no gene match: 1. Germline V CDR1 and CDR2: SGHTA, FQGNSA. The CDR3 is 13 amino acids.

CDR3 coding DNA: TGTGCCAGCGGACGCGTTGGCGCGTACCAAGAGACCCAGTACTTC. It specifies CASGRVGAYQETQYF. The chain carries TRBV11-2 and TRBJ2-5; D remains ambiguous. The CDR3 runs 15 residues. CDR1 and CDR2 from the germline V gene are SGHAT and FQNNGV. V was clipped by 8 bases and J by 0 bases, with 16 bases between them.

V and J are TRBV20-1 and TRBJ2-1; TRBD2 matches at 8 bases. The CDR3 is 14 residues long. V lost 4 bases and J lost 0; bases outside the gene matches: 2. The V gene's germline CDR1 is DFQATT and CDR2 SNEGSKA (reference sequence). The DNA of the CDR3 is TGCAGTGCTATACGGGGGGGCTCCTACAATGAGCAGTTCTTC. Translated: CSAIRGGSYNEQFF.

V is TRBV20-1 and J is TRBJ2-5; D is ambiguous. Germline values: CDR1 DFQATT, CDR2 SNEGSKA (reference sequence). This CDR3 contains 15 residues. V was pared by 1 base and J by 0 bases, with 12 bases between. CDR3 DNA sequence: TGCAGTGCTAGAGTTGGGTCCGGTAACCAAGAGACCCAGTACTTC. This codes for CSARVGSGNQETQYF.

This clonotype was observed a single time. V and J are TRBV27 and TRBJ1-5; D possibly corresponds to TRBD1 (6 bases). The V and J ends lost 5 bases and 5 bases respectively, with 10 bases between them. The CDR3 runs 13 residues. CDR1 is MNHEY and CDR2 is SMNVEV in the germline V gene (reference sequence). The CDR3 sequence: CASSDRLHQPQHF. The CDR3 nucleotides read TGTGCCAGCAGTGACAGGCTTCATCAGCCCCAGCATTTT.

This clonotype was detected only a few times. This chain links TRBV7-9 with TRBJ2-1; D is uncertain. The V end was cut by 5 bases, the J end by 5 bases, with 10 bases between. There are 13 residues in the CDR3. Germline V gives CDR1 SEHNR, CDR2 FQNEAQ (reference sequence). As DNA, the CDR3 is TGTGCCAGCAGCCTTTGGGTTCACAATGAGCAGTTCTTC. Amino acid sequence: CASSLWVHNEQFF.

This clonotype was detected only a few times. The chain carries TRBV7-2 and TRBJ2-1; unclear D gene. Trimming removed 4 bases at V and 8 bases at J, with 12 bases between. The CDR3 loop spans 13 amino acids. Germline assignment: CDR1 SGHTA and CDR2 FQGNSA. The DNA for the CDR3 is TGTGCCAGCAGCTCCTACGAACTCGATGAGCAGTTCTTC. Its protein is CASSSYELDEQFF.

The chain carries TRBV7-6 and TRBJ2-2, with D unclear. Germline assignment: CDR1 SGHVS and CDR2 FNYEAQ. The V gene lost 1 base and the J gene lost 5 bases, with 11 bases spanning the gap. The CDR3 spans 15 residues. The CDR3 DNA sequence: TGTGCCAGCAGCTTAGTTGTGGGGAAGACCGGGGAGCTGTTTTTT. Translation: CASSLVVGKTGELFF.

This clonotype was seen only a few times. This chain connects TRBV12-3 or TRBV12-4 to TRBJ1-2; the match to TRBD1 covers 8 bases. With 4 bases clipped from V and 4 bases from J, the junction kept 17 bases outside the gene matches. The CDR3 spans 18 residues. The CDR3 nucleotides are TGTGCCAGCAGTTACTCGGGGACAGGAGCCAAACGGGGCTATGGCTACACCTTC. Amino acids: CASSYSGTGAKRGYGYTF.

This sequence joins TRBV2 and TRBJ1-4; D is unresolved. The CDR3 is 14 residues long. V shed 6 bases and J shed 8 bases, with 16 bases lying between them. Germline CDR1 and CDR2: SNHLY and FYNNEI. Written as DNA, the CDR3 is TGTGCCAGCAGGCGGGGTGAAGGGTTGGAAAAACTGTTTTTT. Its translation: CASRRGEGLEKLFF.

The sample holds one count of this clonotype. The chain recombines TRBV7-4 with TRBJ2-1, with 7 bases identical to TRBD1. Germline V gives CDR1 SGHVT, CDR2 SQSDAQ. The CDR3 has 17 amino acids. The V gene end was trimmed by 2 bases and the J gene end by 5 bases; junction bases not matched to a gene: 12. Written as DNA, the CDR3 is TGTGCCAGCAGCTTACCGATCGAGGGGGCTAATAACAATGAGCAGTTCTTC. Its protein is CASSLPIEGANNNEQFF.

This clonotype has a handful of counts. The chain is built from TRBV10-3 and TRBJ1-1, with TRBD1 as a possible D gene (5 bases). The germline gives CDR1 ENHRY, CDR2 SYGVKD. The V end was cut by 9 bases, the J end by 2 bases, with 16 bases between. The CDR3 is 14 amino acids. The CDR3 nucleotides are TGTGCCATAACCGACAGAATATACAACACTGAAGCTTTCTTT. It encodes CAITDRIYNTEAFF.

The chain carries TRBV6-2 or TRBV6-3 and TRBJ2-7; TRBD1 agrees at 7 bases. V gave up 2 bases and J gave up 5 bases; unmatched junction bases: 9. Per the germline V gene, CDR1 is MNHEY and CDR2 is SVGEGT. This CDR3 has 15 amino acids. CDR3 amino acids: CASSYLTGVDNEQYF. The CDR3 DNA reads as TGTGCCAGCAGTTACCTTACAGGGGTTGACAACGAGCAGTACTTC.

The chain is built from TRBV10-3 and TRBJ2-7, with D uncertain. Germline assignment: CDR1 ENHRY and CDR2 SYGVKD. This CDR3 has 13 residues. V lost 5 bases to trimming and J lost 2 bases, with 10 bases between them. The DNA for the CDR3 is TGTGCCATCAGTTCGGCCGGAACCTACGAGCAGTACTTC. This gives the protein CAISSAGTYEQYF.

The J gene is TRBJ2-7, the V gene TRBV10-3; no definite D call. V lost 11 bases to trimming and J lost 0 bases, with 17 bases between them. Germline-derived CDR1 and CDR2 are ENHRY and SYGVKD. The CDR3 is 14 residues long. The CDR3 protein is CAAHTPGNSYEQYF. DNA of the CDR3: TGTGCCGCCCACACGCCAGGAAACTCCTACGAGCAGTACTTC.